One sample yielded the 24 T cell receptor beta chains listed below, sequenced in a study of shared clonotypes between healthy human individuals. Assay used: immunoSEQ multiplex PCR; TCRdb lists only in-frame clones, some missing. This table holds about 1,500,000 clones, around 97% found once. The sample consisted of naive CD4+ T cells sorted from blood. Regarding subset: CD45RA+ positively selected. Receptor source: a man younger than 45 in good health.

The chain joins TRBV9 to TRBJ1-3; no reliable D call. There are 14 residues in the CDR3. V shed 0 bases and J shed 0 bases, with 4 bases lying between them. Germline loops: CDR1 SGDLS, CDR2 YYNGEE. CDR3 nucleotides: TGTGCCAGCAGCGTAGCCGACTCTGGAAACACCATATATTTT. Translated: CASSVADSGNTIYF. The variable domain in full, with the rest retrieved from reference TRBV9 and TRBJ1-3, is DSGVTQTPKHLITATGQRVTLRCSPRSGDLSVYWYQQSLDQGLQFLIQYYNGEERAKGNILERFSAQQFPDLHSELNLSSLELGDSALYFCASSVADSGNTIYFGEGSWLTVV.

The rearrangement joins TRBV7-2 to TRBJ2-7; 11 bases align to TRBD2. Germline V gene data show CDR1 as SGHTA and CDR2 as FQGNSA. There are 17 residues in the CDR3. V lost 0 bases, J lost 6 bases, and 10 bases stayed unmatched. The CDR3 region is CASSLAGGRLAGTEQYF. CDR3 bases: TGTGCCAGCAGCTTAGCAGGCGGTAGACTAGCGGGAACCGAGCAGTACTTC.

J is TRBJ1-5 and V is TRBV2, with D perhaps TRBD1 (6 bases). With 6 bases removed from V and 5 bases from J, the gap between germline ends came to 17 bases. From germline, CDR1 is SNHLY and CDR2 FYNNEI. The CDR3 is 15 amino acids. CDR3 sequence: CASSPQRGMDQPQHF. The CDR3 coding sequence is TGTGCCAGCAGCCCCCAGAGGGGGATGGATCAGCCCCAGCATTTT.

This chain joins TRBV7-9 and TRBJ1-2; D is undetermined. CDR3 length equals 12 residues. Germline V gene lookup returns CDR1 SEHNR and CDR2 FQNEAQ (reference sequence). Trimming stripped 2 bases from V and 8 bases from J, with 9 bases between. The CDR3 coding sequence is TGTGCCAGCAGCTTATACGGGTACGGCTACACCTTC. Its protein product is CASSLYGYGYTF.

V is TRBV4-1 and J is TRBJ1-5, with D unresolved. CDR1 is MGHRA and CDR2 is YSYEKL in the germline V gene. Between the trimmed V and J ends, which lost 2 bases and 9 bases, there was a span of 14 bases. The CDR3 runs 14 residues. The CDR3 sequence: CASSQRPGVMPQHF. The CDR3 DNA reads as TGCGCCAGCAGCCAAAGACCCGGCGTCATGCCCCAGCATTTT.

The J gene is TRBJ1-4, the V gene TRBV2; TRBD1 is a possible D gene (6 bases). Germline CDR1 is SNHLY and CDR2 is FYNNEI. The CDR3 is 14 amino acids. V shed 5 bases and J shed 0 bases, with 7 bases lying between them. Here the CDR3 DNA reads TGTGCCAGCAGTACAGGGACAACTAATGAAAAACTGTTTTTT. The encoded protein is CASSTGTTNEKLFF.

The rearrangement uses TRBV28 and TRBJ2-7, with 15 bases lining up with TRBD2. The CDR3 totals 18 residues. V lost 6 bases to trimming and J lost 4 bases; unmatched junction nucleotides: 13. Per germline, CDR1 MDHEN and CDR2 SYDVKM. DNA for the CDR3: TGTGCCAGCAGAAAAATTATGGACGGGACTAGCGGGAGGTACGAGCAGTACTTC. This translates into CASRKIMDGTSGRYEQYF.

The rearrangement links TRBV7-9 to TRBJ2-7; TRBD2 agrees at 11 bases. With V trimmed by 0 bases and J by 7 bases, 2 bases remained unmatched. The CDR3 contains 14 residues. Germline CDR1 SEHNR, CDR2 FQNEAQ (reference sequence). The CDR3 bases are TGTGCCAGCAGCTTAGCTCTAGCGGGAGGTGAGCAGTACTTC. Amino acids: CASSLALAGGEQYF. The full variable domain, completed using reference TRBV7-9 and TRBJ2-7, is DTGVSQNPRHKITKRGQNVTFRCDPISEHNRLYWYRQTLGQGPEFLTYFQNEAQLEKSRLLSDRFSAERPKGSFSTLEIQRTEQGDSAMYLCASSLALAGGEQYFGPGTRLTVT.

J is TRBJ2-5 and V is TRBV5-1; the D gene could be TRBD1 or TRBD2 (5 bases each). CDR1 and CDR2 (germline): SGHRS, YFSETQ. This CDR3 region has 17 residues. V was pared by 0 bases and J by 5 bases, with 20 bases between. This chain's CDR3 is CASSLASWYWGSETQYF. CDR3 bases: TGCGCCAGCAGCTTGGCCTCATGGTATTGGGGGAGTGAGACCCAGTACTTC. The whole variable domain, remainder taken from reference TRBV5-1 and TRBJ2-5, is KAGVTQTPRYLIKTRGQQVTLSCSPISGHRSVSWYQQTPGQGLQFLFEYFSETQRNKGNFPGRFSGRQFSNSRSEMNVSTLELGDSALYLCASSLASWYWGSETQYFGPGTRLLVL.

The rearrangement links TRBV6-6 to TRBJ2-3, with TRBD1 matching over 8 bases. The germline V gene encodes CDR1 MNHNY and CDR2 SVGAGI (reference sequence). This CDR3 spans 13 amino acids. The V and J ends lost 7 bases and 1 base, in that order; junction bases with no gene match: 1. DNA for the CDR3: TGTGCCAGCACGGACAGGGGCACAGATACGCAGTATTTT. Encoded protein: CASTDRGTDTQYF.

Concerning this clone itself: Other DNA sequences in the same sample also yield this CDR3. The chain has TRBV27 and TRBJ1-3; possible D gene TRBD1, 6 bases. Germline V gene data show CDR1 as MNHEY and CDR2 as SMNVEV (reference sequence). The CDR3 runs 14 residues. V gave up 2 bases and J gave up 2 bases, with 7 bases separating them. CDR3 bases: TGTGCCAGCAGTTTAGGGGGCCCTGGAAACACCATATATTTT. Residues: CASSLGGPGNTIYF.

The rearrangement joins TRBV13 to TRBJ2-6; D is unresolved. V lost 0 bases and J lost 2, with 5 bases in between. The CDR3 is 15 residues long. Germline V gene data show CDR1 as PRHDT and CDR2 as FYEKMQ (reference sequence). The CDR3 spells CASSLGGPGANVLTF. CDR3 nucleotide sequence: TGTGCCAGCAGCTTAGGAGGGCCTGGGGCCAACGTCCTGACTTTC.

This clone was picked up one time. The chain combines TRBV19 with TRBJ2-2, with TRBD1 as a possible D gene (5 bases). Germline values: CDR1 LNHDA, CDR2 SQIVND (reference sequence). This CDR3 spans 14 amino acids. Trimming took off 6 bases at V and 6 bases at J, with 14 bases between the two ends. The CDR3 DNA reads TGTGCCAGTAGGAAGACAGTTAGGTCCGGGGAGCTGTTTTTT. Its translation is CASRKTVRSGELFF. Based on the CDR3 plus reference TRBV19 and TRBJ2-2, the full variable domain is DGGITQSPKYLFRKEGQNVTLSCEQNLNHDAMYWYRQDPGQGLRLIYYSQIVNDFQKGDIAEGYSVSREKKESFPLTVTSAQKNPTAFYLCASRKTVRSGELFFGEGSRLTVL.

The J gene is TRBJ2-7, the V gene TRBV7-2; possible D gene TRBD2, 6 bases. The CDR3 is made up of 15 amino acids. The germline CDR1 and CDR2 sequences are SGHTA and FQGNSA. The V end was cut by 6 bases, the J end by 0 bases, with 15 bases between. The CDR3 DNA reads TGTGCCAGCAGACCACTAGCAGTGAGCTCCTACGAGCAGTACTTC. Encoded protein: CASRPLAVSSYEQYF. The full variable domain, rest sourced from reference TRBV7-2 and TRBJ2-7, is GAGVSQSPSNKVTEKGKDVELRCDPISGHTALYWYRQSLGQGLEFLIYFQGNSAPDKSGLPSDRFSAERTGGSVSTLTIQRTQQEDSAVYLCASRPLAVSSYEQYFGPGTRLTVT.

V gene TRBV2 combines with J gene TRBJ1-1; D possibly corresponds to TRBD1 (5 bases). The V gene's germline CDR1 is SNHLY and CDR2 FYNNEI. This CDR3 has 13 amino acids. The ends were cut back, 6 bases at V and 5 bases at J, with 13 bases in the middle. Written as DNA, the CDR3 is TGTGCCAGCAGGGGGGGAAGTAATACTGAAGCTTTCTTT. Translation gives CASRGGSNTEAFF.

This clone was seen just once. The chain employs TRBV11-1 and TRBJ1-2; possible D gene TRBD1, 5 bases. Trimming took 2 bases from V and 7 from J, leaving 17 bases between them. Germline CDR1 is SGHAT and CDR2 is FQDESV (reference sequence). This CDR3 is built from 15 residues. The CDR3 DNA is TGTGCCAGCAGCTTAAACCTCCTCCAGGGTGGTGGCTACACCTTC. This translates into CASSLNLLQGGGYTF.

The DNA for the CDR3 is TGTGCCAGCTCACCAAGGCAGACGGACTCCTACGAGCAGTACTTC. Its translation: CASSPRQTDSYEQYF. The chain employs TRBV18 and TRBJ2-7, with D unresolved. Trimming removed 2 bases at V and 0 bases at J, with 11 bases between. Germline V gene data show CDR1 as KGHSH and CDR2 as LQKENI. The CDR3 consists of 15 residues.

Here the CDR3 DNA reads TGCGCCAGCAGCTTGGCCTCGAAACTTGGATACGAGCAGTACTTC. It codes for CASSLASKLGYEQYF. The chain recombines TRBV5-1 with TRBJ2-7; D call uncertain. This CDR3 comprises 15 residues. V lost 0 bases to trimming and J lost 4 bases, with 14 bases between them. Germline CDR1 and CDR2: SGHRS and YFSETQ. The complete variable domain, with remaining parts taken from reference TRBV5-1 and TRBJ2-7, reads KAGVTQTPRYLIKTRGQQVTLSCSPISGHRSVSWYQQTPGQGLQFLFEYFSETQRNKGNFPGRFSGRQFSNSRSEMNVSTLELGDSALYLCASSLASKLGYEQYFGPGTRLTVT.

In DNA form, the CDR3 reads TGTGCCAGCAGCGAACTGGAATCAGGGACCGGGGAGCTGTTTTTT. Its protein is CASSELESGTGELFF. The rearrangement uses TRBV7-3 and TRBJ2-2; D is perhaps TRBD1 (5 bases). This CDR3 is 15 amino acids long. CDR1 and CDR2 (germline): SGHTA, FQGTGA. Trimming removed 5 bases at V and 5 bases at J, with 15 bases between.

The V gene is TRBV9, the J gene TRBJ2-3, with 10 bases matching TRBD1. Germline V gene sequence: CDR1 SGDLS, CDR2 YYNGEE. The CDR3 has 17 amino acids. V shed 3 bases, J shed 3 bases, and the junction held 10 bases outside the gene matches. The CDR3 spells CASSGKKTGGLTDTQYF. The CDR3, as DNA: TGTGCCAGCAGCGGAAAAAAGACAGGGGGCTTGACAGATACGCAGTATTTT.

For the CDR3, the DNA is TGTGCCAGCAGTGAAAGGAGGGCAGGGGGAACTAATGAAAAACTGTTTTTT. It yields the protein CASSERRAGGTNEKLFF. The chain uses TRBV25-1 and TRBJ1-4, with 7 bases aligning to TRBD1. Germline loops: CDR1 MGHDK, CDR2 SYGVNS. The V and J ends lost 2 bases and 1 base, in that order; junction bases with no gene match: 7. The CDR3 has 17 residues.

The genes are TRBV18 and TRBJ1-5; D is uncertain. The CDR3 extends over 17 amino acids. V was pared by 3 bases and J by 0 bases, with 15 bases between. CDR1 KGHSH and CDR2 LQKENI come from the germline V gene. The CDR3, as DNA: TGTGCCAGCTCACCTCCCGGGCAAATTCTTAGCAATCAGCCCCAGCATTTT. Protein sequence: CASSPPGQILSNQPQHF.

A remark on this clone: An end of the junction does not agree with germline; a read error may underlie this. V usage is TRBV11-2 and J usage is TRBJ2-7, with TRBD2 as a possible D gene (6 bases). CDR1 SGHAT and CDR2 FQNNGV come from the germline V gene. CDR3 length: 13 residues. The CDR3 DNA sequence: TGTGCCAGCAGCCAGCAGCCGGGACTCCGATCCCACTTC. Translation gives CASSQQPGLRSHF.

The gene calls are TRBV9 and TRBJ2-5; D remains unclear. This CDR3 is 16 amino acids long. Trimming pared 0 bases from V and 5 bases from J, leaving 17 bases between. Germline V gene lookup returns CDR1 SGDLS and CDR2 YYNGEE. The CDR3 spells CASSVGFGRAGETQYF. DNA of the CDR3: TGTGCCAGCAGCGTAGGGTTCGGTAGGGCTGGCGAGACCCAGTACTTC.